These 4 T cell receptor beta chains share one sample of origin, sequenced in a study of blood T cell repertoires in COVID-19. TCRdb's copy holds only in-frame clones and misses some; the assay was immunoSEQ multiplex PCR. The data show approximately 190,000 clones, nearly 90% seen once. The sequencing input was peripheral blood. All receptors derive from a man aged 60 to 69 with active or convalescent COVID-19.

The chain is built from TRBV6-5 and TRBJ2-1, with D maybe TRBD2 (6 bases). This CDR3 is 14 amino acids long. From germline, CDR1 is MNHEY and CDR2 SVGAGI. V shed 4 bases and J shed 0 bases, with 7 bases lying between them. In DNA, the CDR3 is TGTGCCAGCAGTTGGGGACTCTCCTACAATGAGCAGTTCTTC. Translating it yields CASSWGLSYNEQFF.

The rearrangement uses TRBV12-5 and TRBJ1-2, with 7 positions matching TRBD1. Losses at the gene ends were 5 bases for V and 4 bases for J; bases not matched to a gene: 10. Germline assignment: CDR1 LGHNT and CDR2 FRNRAP. The CDR3 contains 15 residues. The DNA of the CDR3 is TGTGCTAGTGGTCGCGGACGGGACAGATCCTATGGCTACACCTTC. Its translation: CASGRGRDRSYGYTF.

J is TRBJ2-1 and V is TRBV21-1; the D segment call TRBD2 is taken from the table without a DNA check. TRBV21-1 represents a pseudogene. The CDR3 consists of 14 residues. CDR3 DNA: TGTGCCAGCAGCAACCGGGACTTGTTCAATGAGCAGTTCTTC. This translates into CASSNRDLFNEQFF.

The V call is TRBV5-5, the J call TRBJ2-1; D uncertain. Trimming removed 7 bases at V and 7 bases at J, with 9 bases between. The CDR3 extends over 11 amino acids. Germline V gene sequence: CDR1 SGHKS, CDR2 YYEKEE (reference sequence). This CDR3 is CASGAANEQFF. The DNA of the CDR3 is TGTGCCAGCGGCGCGGCAAATGAGCAGTTCTTC.